This is a list of T cell receptor beta chains from one sample in a study of T cells expressing NK-cell markers. Following a re-call of the 5' RACE reads, TCRdb has one entry per CDR3 protein and lacks DNA. The sample data list some 190,000 distinct CDR3 sequences. The material sequenced was blood T cells: a sorted CD56 or NKG2C T cell subset, CD4+ or CD8+ T cells, or bulk PBMC T cells (not recorded which). Receptor source: a man aged 18-70 years in good health. Each CDR3 is given with its conserved first and last residue.

v_gene,j_gene,CDR3aa
TRBV28,TRBJ2-2,CASRDQGETGELFF
TRBV7-9,TRBJ2-2,CASTFRGTGELFF
TRBV19,TRBJ2-5,CASRDTYQETQYF
TRBV7-9,TRBJ2-4,CASSLVVGLAKNIQYF
TRBV11-2,TRBJ2-3,CASSPEVGQYF
TRBV21-1,TRBJ2-7,CASRASYEQYF
TRBV19,TRBJ1-1,CASSSWVQTGLNTEAFF
TRBV7-2,TRBJ1-6,CASSDTGPYNSPLHF
TRBV7-9,TRBJ2-7,CASSLTYEQYF
TRBV11-2,TRBJ1-2,CASSLSGGGGYGYTF
TRBV9,TRBJ1-2,CASSEREETGGSGYTF
TRBV12-3/TRBV12-4,TRBJ2-7,CASSYGPGLEQYF
TRBV6-1,TRBJ2-3,CASSEGQGTDTQYF
TRBV4-1,TRBJ2-3,CASSQVLAPLPDTQYF
TRBV7-3,TRBJ2-3,CASSLDLEGGSTDTQYF
TRBV6-1,TRBJ1-2,CASTTNSDKFNYGYTF
TRBV4-1,TRBJ2-6,CASSPISGANVLTF
TRBV27,TRBJ2-7,CASRPGTSSEQYF
TRBV15,TRBJ2-3,CATSRSGQATDTQYF
TRBV6-1,TRBJ2-7,CASMRSPTIGEQYF
TRBV5-1,TRBJ2-2,CASKGLALGGELFF
TRBV4-1,TRBJ2-4,CASSPWDRNIQYF
TRBV5-6,TRBJ2-5,CASSLQGDGETQYF
TRBV11-2,TRBJ2-5,CASSGGLAGIQETQYF